This is a list of T cell receptor beta chains from one sample in a study of CD4+ T cells in melanoma. Clones were read by immunoSEQ multiplex PCR, and TCRdb kept only the in-frame ones, dropping some. The repertoire holds around 12,000 clones, with about three fifths as singletons. The sample consisted of cells from a culture (not recorded whether cultured in vitro). These receptors came from a human donor with melanoma. Both conserved end residues are part of each CDR3. D genes are given only for firm matches. Clone size, where shown, is once, few, many, or a class for clones that have expanded.

d_gene	v_gene	j_gene	abundance	len	CDR3aa	CDR3nt
.	TRBV5-6	TRBJ1-1	.	14	CASSPSPGTREAFF	TGTGCCAGCAGCCCCAGTCCCGGGACACGTGAAGCTTTCTTT
TRBD2	TRBV7-8	TRBJ2-1	.	17	CASSLTSPSGGAAEQFF	TGTGCCAGCAGCTTAACTTCCCCTAGCGGGGGGGCCGCTGAGCAGTTCTTC
TRBD2	TRBV23-1	TRBJ2-2	medium-sized	19	CASSKGCRAGGENTGELFF	TGCGCCAGCAGTAAGGGTTGCAGGGCGGGGGGTGAGAACACCGGGGAGCTGTTTTTT
TRBD2	TRBV11-2	TRBJ2-5	once	16	CASSLVASGGRETQYF	TGTGCCAGCAGCTTAGTAGCTAGCGGGGGCAGAGAGACCCAGTACTTC
TRBD2	TRBV4-2	TRBJ2-5	.	17	CASSLPTSGGTQETQYF	TGTGCCAGCAGCCTGCCGACTAGCGGGGGGACCCAAGAGACCCAGTACTTC
TRBD1	TRBV5-1	TRBJ2-7	.	14	CASSLGQGYYEQYF	TGCGCCAGCAGCTTGGGACAGGGTTATTACGAGCAGTACTTC
.	TRBV6-4	TRBJ2-7	.	12	CASSVGVDEQYF	TGTGCCAGCAGTGTGGGGGTCGACGAGCAGTACTTC
.	TRBV6-5	TRBJ2-5	.	13	CATTNRQGETQYF	TGTGCCACAACTAACCGACAAGGAGAGACCCAGTACTTC
.	TRBV27	TRBJ1-3	.	16	CASSSHRVGSGNTIYF	TGTGCCAGCAGTTCCCACAGGGTTGGTTCTGGAAACACCATATATTTT
.	TRBV5-1	TRBJ2-2	.	13	CASSLRQAGELFF	TGCGCCAGCAGCTTACGGCAGGCCGGGGAGCTGTTTTTT
TRBD2	TRBV11-2	TRBJ2-1	.	16	CASSFRSGGSYNEQFF	TGTGCCAGCAGCTTTCGCTCGGGGGGGAGTTACAATGAGCAGTTCTTC
.	TRBV10-3	TRBJ1-2	few	14	CAISATDGPDGYTF	TGTGCCATCAGTGCCACCGACGGGCCGGATGGCTACACCTTC
.	TRBV15	TRBJ1-1	.	16	CATSRDPGFTGTEAFF	TGTGCCACCAGCAGAGATCCCGGATTCACCGGGACTGAAGCTTTCTTT